The 8 T cell receptor beta chains in this list originate from one sample, sequenced in a study of cytomegalovirus exposure and HLA in healthy donors. PCR involved 60 Vbeta and 13 Jbeta primers. Here immunoSEQ multiplex PCR was the method, and the copy in TCRdb shows in-frame clones only, minus some. The sample carries about 150,000 clones, approximately 80% recorded once. Sequencing was carried out using PBMCs. The receptors shown here come from a woman between 40 and 50 years old in good health and CMV-seronegative.

This clone was detected only a few times. V and J are TRBV7-9 and TRBJ2-2; tentative D call: TRBD1 (5 bases). This CDR3 is built from 12 residues. V lost 5 bases and J 9 bases, leaving 10 bases between the germline ends. Germline V gives CDR1 SEHNR, CDR2 FQNEAQ (reference sequence). For the CDR3, the DNA is TGTGCCAGCAGCCGAACAGGACGGGAGCTGTTTTTT. This sequence encodes CASSRTGRELFF.

This clone was observed a single time. V is TRBV6-5 and J is TRBJ2-3; 8 bases line up with TRBD1. CDR1 and CDR2 from the germline V gene are MNHEY and SVGAGI. V trimming: 7 bases; J trimming: 4 bases; junction bases outside the gene matches: 7. This CDR3 region has 14 residues. The DNA for the CDR3 is TGTGCCAGCATCGGGACAGGTCCCCCAGATACGCAGTATTTT. Residues: CASIGTGPPDTQYF.

The V gene is TRBV5-4, the J gene TRBJ2-1; 9 bases map to TRBD1. Germline CDR1 is SGHNT and CDR2 is YYREEE (reference sequence). The V and J ends lost 4 bases and 6 bases, in that order; junction bases with no gene match: 2. The length of the CDR3 is 13 residues. The CDR3 DNA sequence: TGTGCCAGCAGCCCACAGGGGGCCAATGAGCAGTTCTTC. This gives the protein CASSPQGANEQFF.

J is TRBJ1-2 and V is TRBV28; 11 nucleotides agree with TRBD1. The CDR3 length is 17 residues. The germline gives CDR1 MDHEN, CDR2 SYDVKM. The V and J ends lost 6 bases and 7 bases, in that order; junction bases with no gene match: 16. This chain's CDR3 is CASRINLTRDRGGGYTF. Written as DNA, the CDR3 is TGTGCCAGCAGAATTAACCTAACTCGGGACAGGGGGGGTGGCTACACCTTC.

V usage is TRBV28 and J usage is TRBJ1-2; the match to TRBD1 covers 9 bases. Trimming at V came to 5 bases and at J to 2 bases, leaving 6 bases not matched to a gene. Germline V gene data show CDR1 as MDHEN and CDR2 as SYDVKM. This CDR3 is built from 15 residues. The CDR3 sequence: CASSPGQGMNYGYTF. The CDR3 nucleotides are TGTGCCAGCAGTCCCGGACAGGGGATGAACTATGGCTACACCTTC.

The rearrangement uses TRBV27 and TRBJ2-2, with D perhaps matching TRBD2 (6 bases). V lost 2 bases and J 3 bases, leaving 13 bases between the germline ends. The CDR3 extends over 16 amino acids. Per the germline V gene, CDR1 is MNHEY and CDR2 is SMNVEV (reference sequence). The CDR3 DNA reads TGTGCCAGCAGTTTAAGGGCCTGGGACTACACCGGGGAGCTGTTTTTT. The encoded protein is CASSLRAWDYTGELFF.

The chain employs TRBV28 and TRBJ1-4, with 7 bases identical to TRBD1. The CDR3 covers 15 residues. Germline CDR1 reads MDHEN; CDR2 reads SYDVKM. The junction had 10 bases not matched to a gene; V was cut back by 5 bases and J by 7 bases. The CDR3 region is CASSQTTGDSEKLFF. CDR3 sequence (DNA): TGTGCCAGCAGTCAGACAACAGGGGATAGTGAAAAACTGTTTTTT.

The chain combines TRBV19 with TRBJ1-2, with D maybe TRBD1 (6 bases). CDR1 and CDR2 (germline): LNHDA, SQIVND (reference sequence). V was shortened by 2 bases and J by 11 bases, with 18 bases between the two germline ends. The length of the CDR3 is 14 residues. The CDR3 DNA follows: TGTGCCAGTAGTATACCTGGCTGGGACACCCAGTACACCTTC. This encodes CASSIPGWDTQYTF.